A selection of T cell receptor beta chains follows, all from one sample in a study of T cell responses to AZD1222 COVID-19 vaccine. Measured with immunoSEQ multiplex PCR; TCRdb has only the in-frame clones, and not every one. The repertoire has 50,000 to 75,000 clones, roughly 80% of them found once; the top ten carry over 13%. The input for sequencing was peripheral blood, taken on day 0 of AZD1222 vaccination. These TCRs come from an adult in good health. CDR3s include the opening cysteine and the closing phenylalanine or tryptophan. Fields, in order: V gene, J gene, D gene, clone size, CDR3 DNA, CDR3 protein. D genes are given only for firm matches. The size of a clone is reported for some rows only, either as once, few or many, or as a class for expanded clones.

V: TRBV7-8
J: TRBJ2-7
D: TRBD1
size: medium-sized
DNA: TGTGCCAGCAGCTTAGGGTCTCGGGACAGTTCCGAGCAGTACTTC
CDR3: CASSLGSRDSSEQYF

V: TRBV5-4
J: TRBJ2-7
D: .
size: once
DNA: TGTGCCAGCAGCCTGGGACAAGCGGGGTTGTACGAGCAGTACTTC
CDR3: CASSLGQAGLYEQYF

V: TRBV5-1
J: TRBJ2-5
D: .
size: .
DNA: TGCGCCAGCAGCTTGGAAGGGGAGGAGACCCAGTACTTC
CDR3: CASSLEGEETQYF

V: TRBV19
J: TRBJ1-4
D: .
size: .
DNA: TGTGCCAGTACCCCGGGACGGTCTAATGAAAAACTGTTTTTT
CDR3: CASTPGRSNEKLFF

V: TRBV6-6
J: TRBJ2-1
D: TRBD1
size: .
DNA: TGTGCCAGCAGTTACCTAGGTACAGGGGATGAGCAGTTCTTC
CDR3: CASSYLGTGDEQFF

V: TRBV13
J: TRBJ2-1
D: .
size: few
DNA: TGTGCCAGCAGCCCCCCGGTGGGGGATGAGCAGTTCTTC
CDR3: CASSPPVGDEQFF

V: TRBV4-1
J: TRBJ2-3
D: TRBD2
size: .
DNA: TGCGCCAGCAGTCCCCGTTCTAGCGGGGGCACAGATACGCAGTATTTT
CDR3: CASSPRSSGGTDTQYF

V: TRBV5-1
J: TRBJ1-2
D: .
size: .
DNA: TGCGCCAGCAGCTTGCCCTCTCGCAGGGATAATTACTATGGCTACACCTTC
CDR3: CASSLPSRRDNYYGYTF

V: TRBV3-1/TRBV3-2
J: TRBJ2-1
D: .
size: .
DNA: TGTGCCAGCAGCCAGGTTCGGGGGTTTCACTACAATGAGCAGTTCTTC
CDR3: CASSQVRGFHYNEQFF

V: TRBV7-9
J: TRBJ1-2
D: .
size: .
DNA: TGTGCCAGCAGCCAGGACAACTATGGCTACACCTTC
CDR3: CASSQDNYGYTF

V: TRBV19
J: TRBJ1-2
D: .
size: .
DNA: TGTGCCAGTAGTAGGGGCTCCCTTCGGGACTATGGCTACACCTTC
CDR3: CASSRGSLRDYGYTF

V: TRBV4-3
J: TRBJ2-1
D: TRBD2
size: few
DNA: TGCGCCAGCAGCCAAGAGGGCGGGGGGGCGTTTAATGAGCAGTTCTTC
CDR3: CASSQEGGGAFNEQFF

V: TRBV6-2/TRBV6-3
J: TRBJ1-4
D: .
size: .
DNA: TGTGCCAGCAGTTACGGCAGCTCAAATGAAAAACTGTTTTTT
CDR3: CASSYGSSNEKLFF

V: TRBV19
J: TRBJ1-5
D: .
size: few
DNA: TGTGCCAGTAGTATGGAAGATTATAGCAATCAGCCCCAGCATTTT
CDR3: CASSMEDYSNQPQHF

V: TRBV4-3
J: TRBJ2-5
D: TRBD2
size: .
DNA: TGCGCCAGCAGCCAAGATCGGGAGGGGCGAGAGACCCAGTACTTC
CDR3: CASSQDREGRETQYF

V: TRBV18
J: TRBJ1-5
D: TRBD1
size: few
DNA: TGTGCCAGCTCACCGGGACAGGGTGGAATGCAGCCCCAGCATTTT
CDR3: CASSPGQGGMQPQHF

V: TRBV7-3
J: TRBJ2-5
D: .
size: few
DNA: TGTGCCAGCAGTAGGACGCCTCAAGAGACCCAGTACTTC
CDR3: CASSRTPQETQYF

V: TRBV2
J: TRBJ2-1
D: TRBD2
size: .
DNA: TGTGCCAGCAGTGAAGCCTCCCGGACTAGCGGGTACAATGAGCAGTTCTTC
CDR3: CASSEASRTSGYNEQFF

V: TRBV3-1/TRBV3-2
J: TRBJ2-7
D: .
size: .
DNA: TGTGCCAGCAGGTTAGGATACGAGCAGTACTTC
CDR3: CASRLGYEQYF

V: TRBV4-3
J: TRBJ2-1
D: TRBD2
size: .
DNA: TGCGCCAGCAGCCAAGTGGCTAGCGGGGATTACAATGAGCAGTTCTTC
CDR3: CASSQVASGDYNEQFF

V: TRBV19
J: TRBJ2-7
D: .
size: .
DNA: TGTGCCAGTAGTACGGGGGGCCGAACCTACGAGCAGTACTTC
CDR3: CASSTGGRTYEQYF

V: TRBV28
J: TRBJ2-2
D: .
size: .
DNA: TGTGCCAGCACCAACCCGGGGGGCATCACCGGGGAGCTGTTTTTT
CDR3: CASTNPGGITGELFF

V: TRBV25-1
J: TRBJ2-2
D: .
size: few
DNA: TGTGCCAGCAGTGAGGCAGAGGACACCGGGGAGCTGTTTTTT
CDR3: CASSEAEDTGELFF

V: TRBV23-1
J: TRBJ2-7
D: TRBD2
size: once
DNA: TGCGCCAGCAGTCAATTCAACGTCAGGGGCGGGGGGTCCTACGAGCAGTACTTC
CDR3: CASSQFNVRGGGSYEQYF

V: TRBV2
J: TRBJ1-1
D: .
size: .
DNA: TGTGCCAGCAGTGATGGAGAGGGACTTGACACTGAAGCTTTCTTT
CDR3: CASSDGEGLDTEAFF

V: TRBV10-1
J: TRBJ1-5
D: TRBD1
size: .
DNA: TGCGCCAGAGACAGGGATAGCAATCAGCCCCAGCATTTT
CDR3: CARDRDSNQPQHF

V: TRBV14
J: TRBJ1-1
D: .
size: .
DNA: TGTGCCAGCAGCTCCCAGGCGAACACTGAAGCTTTCTTT
CDR3: CASSSQANTEAFF

V: TRBV4-3
J: TRBJ1-1
D: .
size: once
DNA: TGCGCCAGCAGCCAAGATTCTCGGAACACTGAAGCTTTCTTT
CDR3: CASSQDSRNTEAFF